This TCR beta chain was sequenced in a study of T cells after yellow fever vaccination. Turning to the study itself: Some fractions had low cell numbers, and these were prepared with SMART-Seq v4 Ultra Low Input.

Per the germline V gene, CDR1 is DFQATT and CDR2 is SNEGSKA (reference sequence). V lost 3 bases and J lost 1, with 13 bases in between. This CDR3 contains 15 residues. With respect to this clonotype: As yet, its antigen is unknown.

General study results and limits: At approximately 96% for CD4 and 88% for CD8, most primary-vaccination clones showed up again after the booster.

TCRdb ran MiXCR on the 5' RACE reads and lists one entry per CDR3 protein. The sample carries 500,000 to 650,000 distinct CDR3 sequences, around an eighth recorded once. Sequences were derived from PBMCs, sampled on the day of the yellow fever booster vaccination. The TCR was taken from a man aged 30 to 45 who received the YFV17D yellow fever vaccine. The chain couples TRBV20-1 to TRBJ1-5; a weak D match, TRBD1 (6 bases). CDR3 protein: CSARGAGASNQPQHF. In DNA form, the CDR3 reads TGCAGTGCTAGGGGGGCCGGGGCCAGCAATCAGCCCCAGCATTTT.